The 19 T cell receptor beta chains reported below all come from one sample, sequenced in a study of regulatory T cells in long-lasting Graves disease. Building of the TCR beta libraries involved iRepertoire HTBI primers and Arm-PCR of CDR3 regions. TCRdb ran MiXCR on the multiplex PCR reads and lists one entry per CDR3 protein. Among 420,000 or so distinct CDR3 sequences, roughly a quarter were seen once, and the ten largest hold over 25%. Time point meaning: persistent/refractory GD, antithyroid drugs over 5 years with positive TRAb. RNA from PBMCs was the source of the TCR library. The specimen was peripheral blood mononuclear cells (PBMCs), collected when the disease was refractory, from a patient treated with antithyroid drugs. These receptors were taken from a female donor with Graves disease.

A remark on this clonotype: One base separates it from a far larger clone, so it is likely a read error. The chain joins TRBV28 to TRBJ2-7; TRBD2 aligns across 12 bases. The V gene's germline CDR1 is MDHEN and CDR2 SYDVKM. Trimming took 8 bases from V and 4 from J; bases not matched to a gene: 3. This CDR3 region has 13 residues. The CDR3 DNA follows: TGTGCCAGCTGGACTAGCGGGATTTACGAGCAGTACTTC. It codes for CASWTSGIYEQYF.

This clonotype was seen only a few times. The chain joins TRBV19 to TRBJ2-2; 9 bases are shared with TRBD2. The germline gives CDR1 LNHDA, CDR2 SQIVND (reference sequence). This CDR3 has 14 residues. Trimming at V came to 4 bases and at J to 4 bases, leaving 1 base not matched to a gene. The CDR3 nucleotides are TGTGCCAGTAGTACTAGCGGGACCACCGGGGAGCTGTTTTTT. It yields the protein CASSTSGTTGELFF.

This clonotype has ten or more counts. The chain couples TRBV7-7 to TRBJ2-5, with D unclear. V lost 1 base and J 1 base, leaving 4 bases between the germline ends. The CDR3 totals 13 residues. Germline CDR1 is SSHAT and CDR2 is FNYEAQ (reference sequence). This CDR3 is CASSLGAQETQYF. Written as DNA, the CDR3 is TGTGCCAGCAGCTTAGGGGCCCAAGAGACCCAGTACTTC.

This clonotype was observed a few times. As DNA, the CDR3 is TGTGCCAGTAGAACAGGACAGCCCAAAAACATTCAGTACTTC. Encoded protein: CASRTGQPKNIQYF. This sequence joins TRBV19 and TRBJ2-4; possible D gene TRBD1, 6 bases. V shed 6 bases and J shed 2 bases, with 11 bases lying between them. Germline assignment: CDR1 LNHDA and CDR2 SQIVND (reference sequence). The CDR3 has 14 residues.

There are many counts of this clonotype. In DNA form, the CDR3 reads TGTGCCTGGGCAGAGACAGGGACCACTGAAGCTTTCTTT. This translates into CAWAETGTTEAFF. V and J are TRBV30 and TRBJ1-1; TRBD1 matches at 7 bases. With 5 bases clipped from V and 4 bases from J, the junction kept 7 bases outside the gene matches. The CDR3 is made up of 13 amino acids. CDR1 and CDR2 from the germline V gene are GTSNPN and SVGIG (reference sequence). Full variable domain (rest looked up from reference TRBV30 and TRBJ1-1): SQTIHQWPATLVQPVGSPLSLECTVEGTSNPNLYWYRQAAGRGLQLLFYSVGIGQISSEVPQNLSASRPQDRQFILSSKKLLLSDSGFYLCAWAETGTTEAFFGQGTRLTVV.

Here the CDR3 reads CASNKGGRNTEAFF. Written as DNA, the CDR3 is TGTGCCAGCAATAAAGGTGGCAGGAACACTGAAGCTTTCTTT. This chain joins TRBV27 and TRBJ1-1; D is unresolved. Deletions cut 7 bases from V and 1 base from J, with 13 bases between. Germline CDR1 MNHEY, CDR2 SMNVEV (reference sequence). This CDR3 spans 14 amino acids.

This clonotype has ten or more counts. The chain uses TRBV27 and TRBJ1-1; D is unclear. CDR1 is MNHEY and CDR2 is SMNVEV in the germline V gene (reference sequence). There are 15 residues in the CDR3. V shed 5 bases and J shed 1 base, with 14 bases lying between them. This chain's CDR3 is CASSPNGWPNTEAFF. In DNA, the CDR3 is TGTGCCAGCAGTCCGAACGGGTGGCCGAACACTGAAGCTTTCTTT.

This sequence joins TRBV30 and TRBJ2-7; 10 nucleotides align to TRBD1. The CDR3 runs 13 residues. Trimming removed 6 bases from V and 5 bases from J; junction bases left unmatched: 7. CDR1 and CDR2 from the germline V gene are GTSNPN and SVGIG (reference sequence). The CDR3 DNA reads TGTGCCTGTATCGGACAGGGGGTGGACGAGCAGTACTTC. Translated: CACIGQGVDEQYF.

This clonotype was recorded at least ten times. V usage is TRBV28 and J usage is TRBJ1-2; 7 nucleotides match TRBD1. Per the germline V gene, CDR1 is MDHEN and CDR2 is SYDVKM. This CDR3 region has 13 residues. After removal of 6 bases from V and 4 bases from J, the junction contained 5 bases not matched to a gene. The CDR3 DNA reads TGTGCCAGCAGCCAGACAGGGACCTATGGCTACACCTTC. This gives the protein CASSQTGTYGYTF.

The rearrangement uses TRBV5-5 and TRBJ2-2; TRBD1 agrees at 8 bases. V shed 9 bases, J shed 5 bases, and the junction held 15 bases outside the gene matches. Germline V CDR1 and CDR2: SGHKS, YYEKEE (reference sequence). This CDR3 has 16 residues. CDR3 sequence reads: CATGGARTGITGELFF. DNA of the CDR3: TGTGCCACCGGAGGGGCCCGGACAGGGATTACCGGGGAGCTGTTTTTT. Looking up the rest from reference TRBV5-5 and TRBJ2-2 gives the full variable domain: DAGVTQSPTHLIKTRGQQVTLRCSPISGHKSVSWYQQVLGQGPQFIFQYYEKEERGRGNFPDRFSARQFPNYSSELNVNALLLGDSALYLCATGGARTGITGELFFGEGSRLTVL.

This clonotype was seen a handful of times. The V and J genes are TRBV2 and TRBJ2-7; weak D call: TRBD2 (7 bases). The CDR3 is made up of 16 amino acids. V lost 3 bases to trimming and J lost 7 bases, with 22 bases between them. The germline gives CDR1 SNHLY, CDR2 FYNNEI. CDR3 protein: CASSDGGREASGEQYF. The CDR3 DNA follows: TGTGCCAGCAGTGATGGGGGCCGGGAGGCCTCTGGTGAGCAGTACTTC.

A remark on this clonotype: Compared with germline, one end of the junction differs, possibly owing to a read error. The rearrangement links TRBV5-1 to TRBJ2-5, with 12 bases lining up with TRBD1. In germline, CDR1 is SGHRS, CDR2 YFSETQ. The length of the CDR3 is 16 residues. The CDR3 region is CASSQGDRGHSETQYF. The DNA of the CDR3 is TGTGCCAGCAGCCAAGGGGACAGGGGGCATTCAGAGACCCAGTACTTC.

This CDR3 reads CASSPRGTGANTIYF. CDR3 nucleotide sequence: TGTGCCAGCAGTCCAAGGGGGACAGGAGCAAACACCATATATTTT. This chain connects TRBV28 to TRBJ1-3; 8 bases map to TRBD1. Germline trimming cut 5 bases from V and 6 bases from J; bases unmatched to any gene: 9. Germline lookup yields CDR1 MDHEN and CDR2 SYDVKM. This CDR3 is built from 15 residues.

The gene calls are TRBV20-1 and TRBJ2-5, with TRBD2 matching 11 bases. Germline lookup yields CDR1 DFQATT and CDR2 SNEGSKA (reference sequence). V was clipped by 1 base and J by 5 bases; unmatched bases: 27. This CDR3 has 22 amino acids. CDR3: CSARVSWVAGGPGKSLKETQYF. The DNA of the CDR3 is TGCAGTGCTAGAGTGTCATGGGTAGCGGGAGGGCCAGGGAAAAGTCTTAAGGAGACCCAGTACTTC.

This clonotype was detected a few times. The chain joins TRBV7-9 to TRBJ1-1; D may be TRBD1 (5 bases). Germline V CDR1 and CDR2: SEHNR, FQNEAQ (reference sequence). V was trimmed by 8 bases and J by 1 base, leaving 11 bases between them. This CDR3 has 13 amino acids. The CDR3 region is CASGGARNTEAFF. The CDR3 coding sequence is TGTGCCAGCGGAGGGGCGCGGAACACTGAAGCTTTCTTT.

The chain has TRBV29-1 and TRBJ2-7; TRBD1 or TRBD2 may be the D gene (5 bases each). Trimming removed 5 bases at V and 1 base at J, with 12 bases between. The CDR3 is 13 amino acids. Looked up from germline, CDR1 is SQVTM and CDR2 is ANQGSEA. The CDR3 DNA sequence: TGCAGCGTTATACCGGGGCGATCCTACGAGCAGTACTTC. It specifies CSVIPGRSYEQYF.

The gene calls are TRBV6-5 and TRBJ1-5; 8 bases match TRBD1. The CDR3 runs to 17 residues. In germline, CDR1 is MNHEY, CDR2 SVGAGI. The trim removed 4 bases at V and 7 bases at J, leaving 15 bases unmatched. In nucleotides, the CDR3 is TGTGCCAGCAGTTCCGTCCGGACAGGGCGGTATATACAGCCCCAGCATTTT. Its translation is CASSSVRTGRYIQPQHF.

J is TRBJ2-7 and V is TRBV10-3, with TRBD1 identical over 10 bases. With V trimmed by 8 bases and J by 7 bases, 11 bases remained unmatched. This CDR3 comprises 14 residues. Germline CDR1 ENHRY, CDR2 SYGVKD. CDR3 nucleotide sequence: TGTGCCATCGGATCCCGACAGGGGGCTCAAGAGCAGTACTTC. It codes for CAIGSRQGAQEQYF.

This clonotype was recorded at least ten times. The chain combines TRBV28 with TRBJ2-5; 7 nucleotides match TRBD1. Germline assignment: CDR1 MDHEN and CDR2 SYDVKM. J gave up 1 base and V 7 bases, and 3 bases lay outside the gene matches. This CDR3 contains 13 residues. CDR3 protein: CASNDRVQETQYF. For the CDR3, the DNA is TGTGCCAGCAACGACAGGGTCCAAGAGACCCAGTACTTC.